A selection of T cell receptor beta chains follows, all from one sample in a study of cytomegalovirus exposure and HLA in healthy donors. Clones were read by immunoSEQ multiplex PCR, and TCRdb kept only the in-frame ones, dropping some. Of approximately 280,000 clones in the sample, over 75% were seen once. Source material: PBMCs. These receptor sequences come from a young woman in good health and CMV-seronegative. CDR3s include the opening cysteine and the closing phenylalanine or tryptophan. The order of the fields is J gene, D gene, clone size, V gene, CDR3 DNA, CDR3 protein. The D gene is left open where the match is weak. For some rows the clone size is stated as once, few or many, or as a class when expanded; others skip it.

J gene: TRBJ2-3
D gene: .
clone size: .
V gene: TRBV4-1
CDR3 DNA: TGCGCCAGCAGCCAAGAGGGGGACTCCACAGATACGCAGTATTTT
CDR3 protein: CASSQEGDSTDTQYF

J gene: TRBJ1-3
D gene: .
clone size: .
V gene: TRBV6-1
CDR3 DNA: TGTGCCAGCAGGAACGCAGGTTTCTCTGGAAACACCATATATTTT
CDR3 protein: CASRNAGFSGNTIYF

J gene: TRBJ2-3
D gene: .
clone size: .
V gene: TRBV2
CDR3 DNA: TGTGCCAGCAGTGAAGATTCTGTAGGCACAGATACGCAGTATTTT
CDR3 protein: CASSEDSVGTDTQYF

J gene: TRBJ2-2
D gene: .
clone size: .
V gene: TRBV9
CDR3 DNA: TGTGCCAGCAGCGTAGATCTCAGGGGTACCGGGGAGCTGTTTTTT
CDR3 protein: CASSVDLRGTGELFF

J gene: TRBJ1-1
D gene: TRBD1
clone size: .
V gene: TRBV6-1
CDR3 DNA: TGTGCCAGCAGGGAACAGGGGTTCACTGAAGCTTTCTTT
CDR3 protein: CASREQGFTEAFF

J gene: TRBJ2-1
D gene: TRBD2
clone size: .
V gene: TRBV14
CDR3 DNA: TGTGCCAGCAGCCAAGCCTTAGCGGGAGCCTACAATGAGCAGTTCTTC
CDR3 protein: CASSQALAGAYNEQFF

J gene: TRBJ1-4
D gene: .
clone size: .
V gene: TRBV28
CDR3 DNA: TGTGCCAGCACCGGAGGGTGGGGTGAAAAACTGTTTTTT
CDR3 protein: CASTGGWGEKLFF

J gene: TRBJ2-5
D gene: TRBD2
clone size: .
V gene: TRBV9
CDR3 DNA: TGTGCCAGCAGCGTAGGTGGACTAGAGGGGGAGACCCAGTACTTC
CDR3 protein: CASSVGGLEGETQYF

J gene: TRBJ2-7
D gene: .
clone size: .
V gene: TRBV15
CDR3 DNA: TGTGCCTCCCAAAGGGGCGGAGGGGCTCTCTACGAGCAGTACTTC
CDR3 protein: CASQRGGGALYEQYF

J gene: TRBJ2-1
D gene: TRBD2
clone size: .
V gene: TRBV7-3
CDR3 DNA: TGTGCCAGCAGCTTAGGGACTAGCGCGACTAGCTCCTACAATGAGCAGTTCTTC
CDR3 protein: CASSLGTSATSSYNEQFF

J gene: TRBJ2-1
D gene: .
clone size: .
V gene: TRBV5-1
CDR3 DNA: TGCGCCAGCAGCCCGGGACTGGAGTATGAGACTGAGCAGTTCTTC
CDR3 protein: CASSPGLEYETEQFF

J gene: TRBJ1-5
D gene: .
clone size: .
V gene: TRBV27
CDR3 DNA: TGTGCCAGCAGGCGTGGCGGGCAGCCCCAGCATTTT
CDR3 protein: CASRRGGQPQHF

J gene: TRBJ2-7
D gene: .
clone size: .
V gene: TRBV15
CDR3 DNA: TGTGCCACCAGCAGAGAGGTGGGGAGGCAGAACTACGAGCAGTACTTC
CDR3 protein: CATSREVGRQNYEQYF

J gene: TRBJ2-3
D gene: TRBD2
clone size: .
V gene: TRBV9
CDR3 DNA: TGTGCCAGCAACCGGTCTCGACTAGCGGGAGGCTCTAGCACAGATACGCAGTATTTT
CDR3 protein: CASNRSRLAGGSSTDTQYF

J gene: TRBJ1-2
D gene: .
clone size: .
V gene: TRBV28
CDR3 DNA: TGTGCCAGGCCGGGGGGCCTTAACTTCTATGGCTACACCTTC
CDR3 protein: CARPGGLNFYGYTF

J gene: TRBJ1-5
D gene: .
clone size: .
V gene: TRBV19
CDR3 DNA: TGTGCCAGTACCCCGTCCAATCCGGGGCAGCCCCAGCATTTT
CDR3 protein: CASTPSNPGQPQHF

J gene: TRBJ1-5
D gene: .
clone size: once
V gene: TRBV4-3
CDR3 DNA: TGCGCCAGCAGCCAAGAAGTTACGGGACACATCAATCAGCCCCAGCATTTT
CDR3 protein: CASSQEVTGHINQPQHF

J gene: TRBJ2-7
D gene: TRBD2
clone size: .
V gene: TRBV7-8
CDR3 DNA: TGTGCCAGCAGCCAGGGACTAGCGGGAGCCTGGAGATACGAGCAGTACTTC
CDR3 protein: CASSQGLAGAWRYEQYF

J gene: TRBJ2-7
D gene: TRBD1
clone size: .
V gene: TRBV7-6
CDR3 DNA: TGTGCCAGCAGCCCGATAACCGGGACAGGGGCCTACGAGCAGTACTTC
CDR3 protein: CASSPITGTGAYEQYF

J gene: TRBJ1-2
D gene: .
clone size: .
V gene: TRBV28
CDR3 DNA: TGTGCCAGCAGTTTCCAGGGTGGCTACACCTTC
CDR3 protein: CASSFQGGYTF

J gene: TRBJ2-2
D gene: .
clone size: .
V gene: TRBV28
CDR3 DNA: TGTGCCAGCAGTTTCCGAGGGCGCACCGGGGAGCTGTTTTTT
CDR3 protein: CASSFRGRTGELFF

J gene: TRBJ2-3
D gene: TRBD2
clone size: .
V gene: TRBV9
CDR3 DNA: TGTGCCAGCAGCGTAGGCGGGAGCGAGACAGATACGCAGTATTTT
CDR3 protein: CASSVGGSETDTQYF

J gene: TRBJ2-1
D gene: .
clone size: .
V gene: TRBV9
CDR3 DNA: TGTGCCAGCAGCGTAATAGGGGCGGTTGATGAGCAGTTCTTC
CDR3 protein: CASSVIGAVDEQFF

J gene: TRBJ1-3
D gene: .
clone size: .
V gene: TRBV14
CDR3 DNA: TGTGCCAGCAGCCCCTACCAGGCAGGGTATCCTGTCTCTGGAAACACCATATATTTT
CDR3 protein: CASSPYQAGYPVSGNTIYF

J gene: TRBJ2-3
D gene: TRBD2
clone size: .
V gene: TRBV28
CDR3 DNA: TGTGCCAGCAGTTTAGCCGCCTCTAGCGGATACTCAGATACGCAGTATTTT
CDR3 protein: CASSLAASSGYSDTQYF

J gene: TRBJ1-3
D gene: .
clone size: .
V gene: TRBV9
CDR3 DNA: TGTGCCAGCAGCACCCAGCGGAGCTCTGGAAACACCATATATTTT
CDR3 protein: CASSTQRSSGNTIYF

J gene: TRBJ1-4
D gene: .
clone size: few
V gene: TRBV19
CDR3 DNA: TGTGCCAGCCGAACCCAGCGTAATGAAAAACTGTTTTTT
CDR3 protein: CASRTQRNEKLFF

J gene: TRBJ2-2
D gene: .
clone size: .
V gene: TRBV7-9
CDR3 DNA: TGTGCCAGCAGCTCCCCACATAGGGGTCCTAACACCGGGGAGCTGTTTTTT
CDR3 protein: CASSSPHRGPNTGELFF

J gene: TRBJ2-7
D gene: TRBD2
clone size: once
V gene: TRBV29-1
CDR3 DNA: TGCAGCGTTGGGCCGACTAGCGGACCCTACGAGCAGTACTTC
CDR3 protein: CSVGPTSGPYEQYF

J gene: TRBJ2-2
D gene: TRBD2
clone size: .
V gene: TRBV5-1
CDR3 DNA: TGCGCCAGCACCGCCGGACTAGCGGGACCAACCGGGGAGCTGTTTTTT
CDR3 protein: CASTAGLAGPTGELFF

J gene: TRBJ2-7
D gene: .
clone size: .
V gene: TRBV5-6
CDR3 DNA: TGTGCCAGCAGCCCCCTCCCGACGGGTTACGAGCAGTACTTC
CDR3 protein: CASSPLPTGYEQYF

J gene: TRBJ2-2
D gene: .
clone size: .
V gene: TRBV6-1
CDR3 DNA: TGTGCCAGCAGCCATAGTGCCGGGGAGCTGTTTTTT
CDR3 protein: CASSHSAGELFF

J gene: TRBJ2-4
D gene: .
clone size: .
V gene: TRBV5-6
CDR3 DNA: TGTGCCAGCAGCTCATACAGGGTTTCAGCCAAAAACATTCAGTACTTC
CDR3 protein: CASSSYRVSAKNIQYF

J gene: TRBJ2-6
D gene: .
clone size: .
V gene: TRBV7-3
CDR3 DNA: TGTGCCAGCAGTCAAGGGGGTAGACCCCAGAACTCTGGGGCCAACGTCCTGACTTTC
CDR3 protein: CASSQGGRPQNSGANVLTF

J gene: TRBJ2-1
D gene: .
clone size: .
V gene: TRBV29-1
CDR3 DNA: TGCAGCGTTGTCGTAGCGGAGAGAAGGAATGAGCAGTTCTTC
CDR3 protein: CSVVVAERRNEQFF

J gene: TRBJ1-1
D gene: .
clone size: .
V gene: TRBV7-3
CDR3 DNA: TGTGCCAGCAGCTTAACGGCCGTTACCGGGAATAAGGAAACTGAAGCTTTCTTT
CDR3 protein: CASSLTAVTGNKETEAFF

J gene: TRBJ1-5
D gene: .
clone size: .
V gene: TRBV6-1
CDR3 DNA: TGTGCCAGCAGTGTACGACAGTCCAATCAGCCCCAGCATTTT
CDR3 protein: CASSVRQSNQPQHF

J gene: TRBJ1-5
D gene: .
clone size: .
V gene: TRBV28
CDR3 DNA: TGTGCCAGCAGTTTATCGGGGAGGGATCAGCCCCAGCATTTT
CDR3 protein: CASSLSGRDQPQHF

J gene: TRBJ2-7
D gene: .
clone size: .
V gene: TRBV18
CDR3 DNA: TGTGCCAGCTCACCGGCGGGACGGGATTTGCAGTACTTC
CDR3 protein: CASSPAGRDLQYF

J gene: TRBJ2-7
D gene: .
clone size: once
V gene: TRBV19
CDR3 DNA: TGTGCCAGTAGTGTCCGGTTCAACTACGAGCAGTACTTC
CDR3 protein: CASSVRFNYEQYF

J gene: TRBJ1-1
D gene: .
clone size: .
V gene: TRBV6-5
CDR3 DNA: TGTGCCAGCAGTTACTCGTTCACGGGGAACACTGAAGCTTTCTTT
CDR3 protein: CASSYSFTGNTEAFF

J gene: TRBJ1-6
D gene: .
clone size: few
V gene: TRBV4-2
CDR3 DNA: TGTGCCAGCAGCCCGGGGGGGTATTCACCCCTCCACTTT
CDR3 protein: CASSPGGYSPLHF

J gene: TRBJ2-1
D gene: TRBD2
clone size: .
V gene: TRBV2
CDR3 DNA: TGTGCCAGCAGTGAGGCGGGAGGAGGTTACAATGAGCAGTTCTTC
CDR3 protein: CASSEAGGGYNEQFF

J gene: TRBJ1-6
D gene: .
clone size: .
V gene: TRBV27
CDR3 DNA: TGTGCCAGCAGGTTTGGGGGGTTGAGGGGTTCACCCCTCCACTTT
CDR3 protein: CASRFGGLRGSPLHF

J gene: TRBJ1-2
D gene: .
clone size: .
V gene: TRBV30
CDR3 DNA: TGTGCCTGGAGTTTAGGGGCGCGAGTCTATGGCTACACCTTC
CDR3 protein: CAWSLGARVYGYTF

J gene: TRBJ1-1
D gene: .
clone size: .
V gene: TRBV28
CDR3 DNA: TGTGCCAGCACTCCCAGCGGGGCGAACACTGAAGCTTTCTTT
CDR3 protein: CASTPSGANTEAFF

J gene: TRBJ2-7
D gene: .
clone size: .
V gene: TRBV6-1
CDR3 DNA: TGTGCCAGCAGGGAGGATGGGGTTTCCTACGAGCAGTACTTC
CDR3 protein: CASREDGVSYEQYF

J gene: TRBJ1-2
D gene: .
clone size: .
V gene: TRBV7-2
CDR3 DNA: TGTGCCAGCAGCCACAACACAGGGACTATGGGCGGCTACACCTTC
CDR3 protein: CASSHNTGTMGGYTF

J gene: TRBJ2-5
D gene: .
clone size: .
V gene: TRBV19
CDR3 DNA: TGTGCCAGTAGTATCCGAGGAGCGGGCGAAGAGACCCAGTACTTC
CDR3 protein: CASSIRGAGEETQYF

J gene: TRBJ1-2
D gene: .
clone size: few
V gene: TRBV6-5
CDR3 DNA: TGTGCCAGCAGTTACTCGAGGAGCTCTGGCTACACCTTC
CDR3 protein: CASSYSRSSGYTF

J gene: TRBJ2-5
D gene: TRBD1
clone size: .
V gene: TRBV4-1
CDR3 DNA: TGCGCCAGCAGCCAAGGTACAGGGGGCGTCGGGGAGACCCAGTACTTC
CDR3 protein: CASSQGTGGVGETQYF

J gene: TRBJ1-5
D gene: TRBD1
clone size: .
V gene: TRBV6-1
CDR3 DNA: TGTGCCAGCAGTGGGGGACAGGGGATTCAGCCCCAGCATTTT
CDR3 protein: CASSGGQGIQPQHF

J gene: TRBJ2-5
D gene: TRBD1
clone size: .
V gene: TRBV5-1
CDR3 DNA: TGCGCCAGCAGGGCAGGACAGGGGAAAATCCAAGAGACCCAGTACTTC
CDR3 protein: CASRAGQGKIQETQYF

J gene: TRBJ2-7
D gene: .
clone size: .
V gene: TRBV28
CDR3 DNA: TGTGCCAGCAGTTTACGAGCGGGCGAGCAGTACTTC
CDR3 protein: CASSLRAGEQYF